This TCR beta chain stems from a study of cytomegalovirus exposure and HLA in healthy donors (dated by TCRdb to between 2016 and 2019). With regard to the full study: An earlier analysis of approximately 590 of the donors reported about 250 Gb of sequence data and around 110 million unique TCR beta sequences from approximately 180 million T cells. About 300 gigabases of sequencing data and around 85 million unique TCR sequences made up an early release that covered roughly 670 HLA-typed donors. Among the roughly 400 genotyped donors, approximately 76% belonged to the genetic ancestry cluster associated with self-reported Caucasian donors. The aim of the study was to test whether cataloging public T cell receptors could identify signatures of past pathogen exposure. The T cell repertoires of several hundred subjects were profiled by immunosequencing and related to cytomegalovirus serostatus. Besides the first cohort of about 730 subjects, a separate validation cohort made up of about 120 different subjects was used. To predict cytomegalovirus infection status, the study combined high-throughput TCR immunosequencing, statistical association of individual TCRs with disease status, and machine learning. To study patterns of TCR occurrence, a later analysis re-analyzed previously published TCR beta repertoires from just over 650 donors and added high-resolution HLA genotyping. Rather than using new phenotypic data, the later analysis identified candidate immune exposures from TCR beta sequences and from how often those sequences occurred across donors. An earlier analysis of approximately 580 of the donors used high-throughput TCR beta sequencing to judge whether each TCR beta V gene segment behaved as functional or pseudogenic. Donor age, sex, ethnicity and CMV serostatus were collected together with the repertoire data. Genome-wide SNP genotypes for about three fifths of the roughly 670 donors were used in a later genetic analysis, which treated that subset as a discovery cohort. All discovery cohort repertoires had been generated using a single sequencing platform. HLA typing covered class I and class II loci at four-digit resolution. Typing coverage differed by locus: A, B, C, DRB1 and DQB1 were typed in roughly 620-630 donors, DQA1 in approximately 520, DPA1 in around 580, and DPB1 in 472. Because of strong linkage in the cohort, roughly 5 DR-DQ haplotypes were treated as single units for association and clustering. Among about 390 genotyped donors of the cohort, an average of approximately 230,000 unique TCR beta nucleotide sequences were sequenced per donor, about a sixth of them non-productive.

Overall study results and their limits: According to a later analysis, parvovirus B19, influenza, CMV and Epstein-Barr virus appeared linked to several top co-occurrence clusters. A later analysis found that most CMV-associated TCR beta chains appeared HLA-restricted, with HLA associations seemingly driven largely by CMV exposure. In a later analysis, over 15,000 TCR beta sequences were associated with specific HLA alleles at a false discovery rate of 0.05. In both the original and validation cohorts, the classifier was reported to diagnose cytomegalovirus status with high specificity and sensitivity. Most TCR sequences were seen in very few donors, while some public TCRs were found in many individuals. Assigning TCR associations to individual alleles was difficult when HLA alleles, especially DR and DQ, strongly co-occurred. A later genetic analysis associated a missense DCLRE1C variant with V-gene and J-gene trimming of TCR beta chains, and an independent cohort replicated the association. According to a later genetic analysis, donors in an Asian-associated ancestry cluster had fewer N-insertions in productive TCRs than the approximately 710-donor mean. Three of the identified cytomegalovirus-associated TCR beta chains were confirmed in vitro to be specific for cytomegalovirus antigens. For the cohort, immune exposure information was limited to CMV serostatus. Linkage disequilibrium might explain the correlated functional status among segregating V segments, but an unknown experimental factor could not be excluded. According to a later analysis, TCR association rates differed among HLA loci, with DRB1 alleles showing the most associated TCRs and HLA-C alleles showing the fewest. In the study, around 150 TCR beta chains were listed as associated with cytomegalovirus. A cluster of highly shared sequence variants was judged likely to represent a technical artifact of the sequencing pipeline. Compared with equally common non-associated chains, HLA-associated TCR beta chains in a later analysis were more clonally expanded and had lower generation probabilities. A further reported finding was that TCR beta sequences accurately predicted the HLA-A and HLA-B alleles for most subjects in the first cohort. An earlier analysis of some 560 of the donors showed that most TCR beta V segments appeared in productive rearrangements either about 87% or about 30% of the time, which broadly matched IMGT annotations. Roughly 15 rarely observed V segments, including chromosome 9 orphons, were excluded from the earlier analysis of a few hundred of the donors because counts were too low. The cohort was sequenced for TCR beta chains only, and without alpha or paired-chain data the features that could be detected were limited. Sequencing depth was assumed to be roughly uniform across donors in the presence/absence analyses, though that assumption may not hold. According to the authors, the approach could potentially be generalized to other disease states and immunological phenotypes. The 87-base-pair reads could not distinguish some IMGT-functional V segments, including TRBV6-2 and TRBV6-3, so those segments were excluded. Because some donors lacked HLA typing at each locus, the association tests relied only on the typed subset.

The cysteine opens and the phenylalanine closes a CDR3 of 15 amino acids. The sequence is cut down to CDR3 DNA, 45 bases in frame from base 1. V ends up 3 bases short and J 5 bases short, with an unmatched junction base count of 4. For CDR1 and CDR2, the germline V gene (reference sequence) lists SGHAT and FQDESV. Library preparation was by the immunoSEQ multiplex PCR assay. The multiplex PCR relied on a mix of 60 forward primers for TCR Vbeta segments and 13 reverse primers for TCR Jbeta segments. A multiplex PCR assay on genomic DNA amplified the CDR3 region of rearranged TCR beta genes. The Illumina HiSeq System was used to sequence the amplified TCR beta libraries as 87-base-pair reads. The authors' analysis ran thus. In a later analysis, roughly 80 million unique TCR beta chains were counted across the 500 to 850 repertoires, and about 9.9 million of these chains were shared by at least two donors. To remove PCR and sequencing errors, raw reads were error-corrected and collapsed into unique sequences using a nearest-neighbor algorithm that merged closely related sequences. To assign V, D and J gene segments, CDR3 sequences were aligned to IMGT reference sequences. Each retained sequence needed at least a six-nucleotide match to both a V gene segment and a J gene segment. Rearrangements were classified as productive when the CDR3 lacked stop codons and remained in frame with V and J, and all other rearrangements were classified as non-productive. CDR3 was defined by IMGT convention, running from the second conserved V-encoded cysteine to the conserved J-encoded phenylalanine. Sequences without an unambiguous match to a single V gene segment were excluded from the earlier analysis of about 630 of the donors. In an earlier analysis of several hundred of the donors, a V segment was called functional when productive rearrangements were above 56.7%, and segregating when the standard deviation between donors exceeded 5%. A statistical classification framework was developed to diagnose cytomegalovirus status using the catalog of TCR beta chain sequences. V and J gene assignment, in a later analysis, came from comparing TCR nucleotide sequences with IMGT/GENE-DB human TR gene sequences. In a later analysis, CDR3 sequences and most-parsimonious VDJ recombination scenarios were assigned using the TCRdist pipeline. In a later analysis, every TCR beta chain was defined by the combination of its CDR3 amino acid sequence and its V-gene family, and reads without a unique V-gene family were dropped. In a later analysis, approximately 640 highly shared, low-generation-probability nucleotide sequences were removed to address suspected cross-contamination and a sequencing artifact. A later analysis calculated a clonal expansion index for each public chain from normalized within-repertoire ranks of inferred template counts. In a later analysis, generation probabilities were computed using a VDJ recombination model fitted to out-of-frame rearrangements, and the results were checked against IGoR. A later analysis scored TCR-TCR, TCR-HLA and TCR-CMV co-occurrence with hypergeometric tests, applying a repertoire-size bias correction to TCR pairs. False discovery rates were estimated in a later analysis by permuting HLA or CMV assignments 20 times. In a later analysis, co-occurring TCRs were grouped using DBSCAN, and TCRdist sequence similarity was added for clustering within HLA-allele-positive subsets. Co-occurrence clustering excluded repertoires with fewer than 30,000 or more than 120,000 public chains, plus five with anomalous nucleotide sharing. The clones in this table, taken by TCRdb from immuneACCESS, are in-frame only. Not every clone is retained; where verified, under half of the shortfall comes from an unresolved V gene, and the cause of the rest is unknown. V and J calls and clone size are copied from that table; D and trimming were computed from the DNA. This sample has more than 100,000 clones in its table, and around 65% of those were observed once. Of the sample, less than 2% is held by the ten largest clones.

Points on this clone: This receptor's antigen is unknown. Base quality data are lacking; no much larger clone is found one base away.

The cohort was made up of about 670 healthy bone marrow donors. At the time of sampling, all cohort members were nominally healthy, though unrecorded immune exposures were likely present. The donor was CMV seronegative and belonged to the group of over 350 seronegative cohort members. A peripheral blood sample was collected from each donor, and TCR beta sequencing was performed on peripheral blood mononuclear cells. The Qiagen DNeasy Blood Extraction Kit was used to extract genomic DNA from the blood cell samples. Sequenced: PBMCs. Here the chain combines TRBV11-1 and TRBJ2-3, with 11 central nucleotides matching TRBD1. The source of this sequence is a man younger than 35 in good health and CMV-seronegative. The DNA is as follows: TGTGCCAGCAGCTTTGGACAGGGGGCTAAAGATACGCAGTATTTT. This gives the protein CASSFGQGAKDTQYF.